This T cell receptor (beta chain) originates from a study of T cells after yellow fever vaccination. Turning to the study itself: SMART-Seq v4 Ultra Low Input handled preparation of low-cell-number fractions.

This clonotype was counted ten times or more. The antigen is undetermined. V lost 5 bases to trimming and J lost 1 base, with 16 bases between them. Germline V gives CDR1 SGHNT, CDR2 YYREEE (reference sequence). This CDR3 comprises 15 residues. In making TCR cDNA, 5'RACE template switching added a universal primer site and UMIs to it. TCRdb reprocessed the 5' RACE reads via MiXCR and lists one record per CDR3 protein. The sample has some 250,000 distinct CDR3 sequences; approximately 3.8% are singletons. General study findings and limits: Post-booster repertoires again held most primary-vaccination clones (about 95% CD4, 80% to 90% CD8). Only a small proportion of the clonotypes turned up in both the CD4 and the CD8 compartments, likely arising from convergent recombination.

The chain combines TRBV5-4 with TRBJ2-7; the D gene is possibly TRBD1 (6 bases). This clonotype was obtained from a man between 18 and 29 years old who received the YFV17D yellow fever vaccine. The sequenced sample was PBMCs, obtained 15 days after the yellow fever booster vaccination. CDR3 residues: CASSPGHGSSYEQYF. CDR3 bases: TGTGCCAGCAGTCCGGGACATGGATCTTCCTACGAGCAGTACTTC. The whole variable domain, remainder taken from reference TRBV5-4 and TRBJ2-7, is ETGVTQSPTHLIKTRGQQVTLRCSSQSGHNTVSWYQQALGQGPQFIFQYYREEENGRGNFPPRFSGLQFPNYSSELNVNALELDDSALYLCASSPGHGSSYEQYFGPGTRLTVT.